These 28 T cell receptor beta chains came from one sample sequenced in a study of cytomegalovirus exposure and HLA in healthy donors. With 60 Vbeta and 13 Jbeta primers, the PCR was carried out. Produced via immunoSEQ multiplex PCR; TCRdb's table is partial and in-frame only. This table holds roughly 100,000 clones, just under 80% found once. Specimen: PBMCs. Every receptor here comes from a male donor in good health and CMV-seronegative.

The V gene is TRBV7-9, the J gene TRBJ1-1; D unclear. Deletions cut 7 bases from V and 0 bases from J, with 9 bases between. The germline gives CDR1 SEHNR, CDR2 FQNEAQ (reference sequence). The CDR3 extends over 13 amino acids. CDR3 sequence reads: CASNYDLNTEAFF. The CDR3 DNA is TGTGCCAGCAACTACGACTTGAACACTGAAGCTTTCTTT.

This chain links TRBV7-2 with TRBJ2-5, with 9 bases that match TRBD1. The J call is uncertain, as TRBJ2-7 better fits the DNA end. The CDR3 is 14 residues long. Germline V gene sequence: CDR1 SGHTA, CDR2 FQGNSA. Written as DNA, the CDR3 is TGTGCCAGCAGCTTAACAGGGGGCGAATACGAGCAGTACTTC. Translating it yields CASSLTGGEYEQYF.

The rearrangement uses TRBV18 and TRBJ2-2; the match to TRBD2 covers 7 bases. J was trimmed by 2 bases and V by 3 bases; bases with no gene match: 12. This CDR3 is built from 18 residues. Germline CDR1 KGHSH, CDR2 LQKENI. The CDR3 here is CASSPPNRPSGNTGELFF. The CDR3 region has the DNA TGTGCCAGCTCACCCCCCAATCGCCCTAGCGGAAACACCGGGGAGCTGTTTTTT. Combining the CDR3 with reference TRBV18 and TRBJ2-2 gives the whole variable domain NAGVMQNPRHLVRRRGQEARLRCSPMKGHSHVYWYRQLPEEGLKFMVYLQKENIIDESGMPKERFSAEFPKEGPSILRIQQVVRGDSAAYFCASSPPNRPSGNTGELFFGEGSRLTVL.

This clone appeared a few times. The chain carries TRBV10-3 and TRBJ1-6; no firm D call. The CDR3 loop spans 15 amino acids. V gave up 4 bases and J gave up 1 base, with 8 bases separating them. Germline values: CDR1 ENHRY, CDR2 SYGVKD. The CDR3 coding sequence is TGTGCCATCAGTGGCGGGGTGTCCTATAATTCACCCCTCCACTTT. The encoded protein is CAISGGVSYNSPLHF.

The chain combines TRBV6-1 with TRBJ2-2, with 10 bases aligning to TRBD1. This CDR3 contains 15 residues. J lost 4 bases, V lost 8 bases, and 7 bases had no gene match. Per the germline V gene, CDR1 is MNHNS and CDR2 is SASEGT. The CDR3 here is CASATRDRGTGELFF. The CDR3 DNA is TGTGCCAGCGCCACCCGGGACAGGGGCACCGGGGAGCTGTTTTTT.

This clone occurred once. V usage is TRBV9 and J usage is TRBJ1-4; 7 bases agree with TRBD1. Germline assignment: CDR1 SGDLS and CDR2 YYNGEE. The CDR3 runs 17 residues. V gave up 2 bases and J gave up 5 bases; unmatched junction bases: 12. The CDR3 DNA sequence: TGTGCCAGCAGCGTCGGGATTAGGGACAGAAGAAATGAAAAACTGTTTTTT. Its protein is CASSVGIRDRRNEKLFF.

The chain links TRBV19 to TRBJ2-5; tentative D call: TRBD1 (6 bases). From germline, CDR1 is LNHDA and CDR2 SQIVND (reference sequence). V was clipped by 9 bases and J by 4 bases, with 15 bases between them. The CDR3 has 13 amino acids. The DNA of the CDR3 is TGTGCCAGCTCATCCCAGGGGAGAGAGACCCAGTACTTC. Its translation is CASSSQGRETQYF.

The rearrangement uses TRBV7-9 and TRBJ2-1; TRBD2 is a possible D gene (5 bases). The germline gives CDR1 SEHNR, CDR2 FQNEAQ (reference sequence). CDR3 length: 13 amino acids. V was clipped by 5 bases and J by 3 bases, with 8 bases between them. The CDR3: CASSRSDYNEQFF. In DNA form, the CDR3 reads TGTGCCAGCAGCCGTAGCGACTACAATGAGCAGTTCTTC.

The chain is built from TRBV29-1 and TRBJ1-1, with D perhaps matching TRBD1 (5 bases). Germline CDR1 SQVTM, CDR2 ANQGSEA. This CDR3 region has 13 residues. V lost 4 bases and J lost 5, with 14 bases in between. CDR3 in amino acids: CSVVTAVYTEAFF. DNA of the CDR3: TGCAGCGTTGTGACAGCAGTGTATACTGAAGCTTTCTTT.

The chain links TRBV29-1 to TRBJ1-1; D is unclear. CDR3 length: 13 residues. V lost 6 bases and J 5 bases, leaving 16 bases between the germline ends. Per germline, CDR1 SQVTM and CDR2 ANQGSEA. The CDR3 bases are TGCAGCGTACTGACCCCCGGGTGGACTGAAGCTTTCTTT. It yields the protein CSVLTPGWTEAFF. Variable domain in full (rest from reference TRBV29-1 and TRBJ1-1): SAVISQKPSRDICQRGTSLTIQCQVDSQVTMMFWYRQQPGQSLTLIATANQGSEATYESGFVIDKFPISRPNLTFSTLTVSNMSPEDSSIYLCSVLTPGWTEAFFGQGTRLTVV.

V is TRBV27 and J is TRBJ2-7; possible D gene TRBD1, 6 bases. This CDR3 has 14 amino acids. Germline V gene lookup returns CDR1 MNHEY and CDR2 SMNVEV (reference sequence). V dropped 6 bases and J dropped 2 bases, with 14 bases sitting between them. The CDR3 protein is CASSPGTTTYEQYF. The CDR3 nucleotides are TGTGCCAGCAGCCCCGGGACAACGACCTACGAGCAGTACTTC.

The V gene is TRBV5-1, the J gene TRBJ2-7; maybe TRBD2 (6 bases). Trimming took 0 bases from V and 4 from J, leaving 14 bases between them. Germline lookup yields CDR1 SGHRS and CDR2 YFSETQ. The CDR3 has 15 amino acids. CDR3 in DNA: TGCGCCAGCAGCTTGGATAGCGGATCCCTATACGAGCAGTACTTC. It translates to CASSLDSGSLYEQYF.

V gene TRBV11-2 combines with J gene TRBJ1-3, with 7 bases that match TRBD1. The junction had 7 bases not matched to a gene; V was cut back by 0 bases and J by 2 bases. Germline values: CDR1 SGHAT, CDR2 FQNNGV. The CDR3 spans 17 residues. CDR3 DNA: TGTGCCAGCAGCTTAGAGCCTCTGACAGGGCCTGGAAACACCATATATTTT. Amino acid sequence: CASSLEPLTGPGNTIYF.

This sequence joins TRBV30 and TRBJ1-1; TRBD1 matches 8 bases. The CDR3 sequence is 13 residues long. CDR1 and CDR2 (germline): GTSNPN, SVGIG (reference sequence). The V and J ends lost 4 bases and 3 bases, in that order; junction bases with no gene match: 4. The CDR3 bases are TGTGCCTGGACAGGGGGCATGTACACTGAAGCTTTCTTT. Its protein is CAWTGGMYTEAFF.

The CDR3 sequence: CASSLGQGAYEQYF. The DNA of the CDR3 is TGTGCCAGCAGCTTAGGGCAGGGGGCATACGAGCAGTACTTC. This chain links TRBV7-8 with TRBJ2-7; 8 positions match TRBD1. The CDR3 has 14 residues. J was trimmed by 4 bases and V by 1 base; bases with no gene match: 3. In germline, CDR1 is SGHVS, CDR2 FQNEAQ.

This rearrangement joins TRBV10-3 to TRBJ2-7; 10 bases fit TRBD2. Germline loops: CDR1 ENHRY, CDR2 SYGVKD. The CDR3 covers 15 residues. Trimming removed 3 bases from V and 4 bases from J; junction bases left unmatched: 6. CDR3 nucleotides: TGTGCCATCAGTGACCCTCTAGCGGGAGTTTACGAGCAGTACTTC. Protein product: CAISDPLAGVYEQYF.

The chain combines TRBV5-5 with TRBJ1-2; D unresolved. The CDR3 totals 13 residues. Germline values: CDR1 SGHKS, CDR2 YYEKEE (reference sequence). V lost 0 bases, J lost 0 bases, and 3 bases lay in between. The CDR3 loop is CASSLGANYGYTF. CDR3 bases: TGTGCCAGCAGCTTGGGAGCTAACTATGGCTACACCTTC.

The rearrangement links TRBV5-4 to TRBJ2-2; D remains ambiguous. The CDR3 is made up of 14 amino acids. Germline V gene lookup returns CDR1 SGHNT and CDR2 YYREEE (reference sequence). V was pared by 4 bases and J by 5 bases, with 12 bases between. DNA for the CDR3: TGTGCCAGCAGCCCCGAGCTTTGGACCGGGGAGCTGTTTTTT. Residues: CASSPELWTGELFF. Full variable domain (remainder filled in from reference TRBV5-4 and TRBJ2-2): ETGVTQSPTHLIKTRGQQVTLRCSSQSGHNTVSWYQQALGQGPQFIFQYYREEENGRGNFPPRFSGLQFPNYSSELNVNALELDDSALYLCASSPELWTGELFFGEGSRLTVL.

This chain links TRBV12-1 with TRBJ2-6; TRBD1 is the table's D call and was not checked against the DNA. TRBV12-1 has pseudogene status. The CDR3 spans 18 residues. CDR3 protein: CASSPQDRGRYGANVLTF. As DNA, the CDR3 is TGTGCCAGCAGCCCTCAGGACAGGGGACGGTATGGGGCCAACGTCCTGACTTTC.

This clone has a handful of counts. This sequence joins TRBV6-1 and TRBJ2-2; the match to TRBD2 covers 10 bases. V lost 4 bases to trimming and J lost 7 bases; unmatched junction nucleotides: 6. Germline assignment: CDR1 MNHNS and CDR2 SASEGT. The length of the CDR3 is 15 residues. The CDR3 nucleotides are TGTGCCAGCAGTGGGGCTAGCGGGAGCGGCGGGGAGCTGTTTTTT. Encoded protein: CASSGASGSGGELFF.

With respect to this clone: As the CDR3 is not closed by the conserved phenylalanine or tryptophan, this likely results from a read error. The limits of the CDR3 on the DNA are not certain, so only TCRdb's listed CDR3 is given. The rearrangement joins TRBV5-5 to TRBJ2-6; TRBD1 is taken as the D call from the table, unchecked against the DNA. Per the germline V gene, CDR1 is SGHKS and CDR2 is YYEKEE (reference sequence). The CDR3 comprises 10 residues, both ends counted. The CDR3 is CASSDPGTGK.

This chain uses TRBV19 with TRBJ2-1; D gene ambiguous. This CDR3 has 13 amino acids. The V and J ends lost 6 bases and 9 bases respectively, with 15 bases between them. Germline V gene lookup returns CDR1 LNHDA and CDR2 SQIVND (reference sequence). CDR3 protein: CASRRIPGGEQFF. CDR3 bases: TGTGCCAGTAGAAGGATCCCCGGCGGTGAGCAGTTCTTC.

CDR3 bases: TGTGCCAGCAGCGTAGAGGTCCGGACTGTTCCGGAGCAGTTCTTC. It codes for CASSVEVRTVPEQFF. V and J are TRBV9 and TRBJ2-1; maybe TRBD2 (5 bases). Germline V gene data show CDR1 as SGDLS and CDR2 as YYNGEE. Deletions cut 0 bases from V and 10 bases from J, with 17 bases between. The CDR3 is made up of 15 amino acids.

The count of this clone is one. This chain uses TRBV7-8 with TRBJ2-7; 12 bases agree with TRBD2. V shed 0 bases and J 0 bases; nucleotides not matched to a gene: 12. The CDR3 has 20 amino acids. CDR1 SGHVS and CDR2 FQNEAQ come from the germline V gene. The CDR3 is CASSLASLAGGFRSSYEQYF. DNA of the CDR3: TGTGCCAGCAGCTTAGCTAGTCTAGCGGGAGGGTTTCGAAGCTCCTACGAGCAGTACTTC.

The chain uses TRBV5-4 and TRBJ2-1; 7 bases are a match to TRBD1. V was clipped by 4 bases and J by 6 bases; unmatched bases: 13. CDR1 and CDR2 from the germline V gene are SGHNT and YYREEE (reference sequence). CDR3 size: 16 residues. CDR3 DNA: TGTGCCAGCAGCAAGGAGACAGGGACAGTACGCAATGAGCAGTTCTTC. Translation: CASSKETGTVRNEQFF.

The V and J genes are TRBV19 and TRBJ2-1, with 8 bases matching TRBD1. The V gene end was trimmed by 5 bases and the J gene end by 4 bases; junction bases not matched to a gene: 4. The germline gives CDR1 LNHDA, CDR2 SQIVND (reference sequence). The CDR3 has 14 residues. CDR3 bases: TGTGCCAGTAGTGTACAGGGGGATTACAATGAGCAGTTCTTC. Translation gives CASSVQGDYNEQFF.

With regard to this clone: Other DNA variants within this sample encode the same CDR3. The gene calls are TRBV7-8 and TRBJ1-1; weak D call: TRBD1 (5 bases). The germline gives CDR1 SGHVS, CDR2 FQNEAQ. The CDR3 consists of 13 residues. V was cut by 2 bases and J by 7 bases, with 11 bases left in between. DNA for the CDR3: TGTGCCAGCAGCTTAAGGCAGGGCGGTGAAGCTTTCTTT. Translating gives CASSLRQGGEAFF.

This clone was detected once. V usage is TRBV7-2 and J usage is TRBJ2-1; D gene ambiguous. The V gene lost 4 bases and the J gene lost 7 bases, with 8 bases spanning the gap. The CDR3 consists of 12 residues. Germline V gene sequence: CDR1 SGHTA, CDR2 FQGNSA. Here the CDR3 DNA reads TGTGCCAGCAGCTCCCTTACAAATGAGCAGTTCTTC. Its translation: CASSSLTNEQFF.